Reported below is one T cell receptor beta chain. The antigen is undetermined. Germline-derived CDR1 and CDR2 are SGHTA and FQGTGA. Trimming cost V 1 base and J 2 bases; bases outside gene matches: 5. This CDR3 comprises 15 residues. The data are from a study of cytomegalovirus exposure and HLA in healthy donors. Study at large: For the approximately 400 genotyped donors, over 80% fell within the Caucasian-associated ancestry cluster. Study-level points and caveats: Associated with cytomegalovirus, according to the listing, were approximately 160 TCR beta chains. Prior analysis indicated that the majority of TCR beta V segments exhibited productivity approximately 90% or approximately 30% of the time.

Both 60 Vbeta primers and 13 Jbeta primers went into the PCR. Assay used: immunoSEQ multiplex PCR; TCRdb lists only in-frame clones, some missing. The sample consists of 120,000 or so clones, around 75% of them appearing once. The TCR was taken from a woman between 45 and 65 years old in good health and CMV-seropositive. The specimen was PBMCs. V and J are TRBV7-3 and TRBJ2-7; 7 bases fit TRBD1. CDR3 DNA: TGTGCCAGCAGCTTAAGACAGGGCCGAGCCTACGAGCAGTACTTC. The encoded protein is CASSLRQGRAYEQYF.